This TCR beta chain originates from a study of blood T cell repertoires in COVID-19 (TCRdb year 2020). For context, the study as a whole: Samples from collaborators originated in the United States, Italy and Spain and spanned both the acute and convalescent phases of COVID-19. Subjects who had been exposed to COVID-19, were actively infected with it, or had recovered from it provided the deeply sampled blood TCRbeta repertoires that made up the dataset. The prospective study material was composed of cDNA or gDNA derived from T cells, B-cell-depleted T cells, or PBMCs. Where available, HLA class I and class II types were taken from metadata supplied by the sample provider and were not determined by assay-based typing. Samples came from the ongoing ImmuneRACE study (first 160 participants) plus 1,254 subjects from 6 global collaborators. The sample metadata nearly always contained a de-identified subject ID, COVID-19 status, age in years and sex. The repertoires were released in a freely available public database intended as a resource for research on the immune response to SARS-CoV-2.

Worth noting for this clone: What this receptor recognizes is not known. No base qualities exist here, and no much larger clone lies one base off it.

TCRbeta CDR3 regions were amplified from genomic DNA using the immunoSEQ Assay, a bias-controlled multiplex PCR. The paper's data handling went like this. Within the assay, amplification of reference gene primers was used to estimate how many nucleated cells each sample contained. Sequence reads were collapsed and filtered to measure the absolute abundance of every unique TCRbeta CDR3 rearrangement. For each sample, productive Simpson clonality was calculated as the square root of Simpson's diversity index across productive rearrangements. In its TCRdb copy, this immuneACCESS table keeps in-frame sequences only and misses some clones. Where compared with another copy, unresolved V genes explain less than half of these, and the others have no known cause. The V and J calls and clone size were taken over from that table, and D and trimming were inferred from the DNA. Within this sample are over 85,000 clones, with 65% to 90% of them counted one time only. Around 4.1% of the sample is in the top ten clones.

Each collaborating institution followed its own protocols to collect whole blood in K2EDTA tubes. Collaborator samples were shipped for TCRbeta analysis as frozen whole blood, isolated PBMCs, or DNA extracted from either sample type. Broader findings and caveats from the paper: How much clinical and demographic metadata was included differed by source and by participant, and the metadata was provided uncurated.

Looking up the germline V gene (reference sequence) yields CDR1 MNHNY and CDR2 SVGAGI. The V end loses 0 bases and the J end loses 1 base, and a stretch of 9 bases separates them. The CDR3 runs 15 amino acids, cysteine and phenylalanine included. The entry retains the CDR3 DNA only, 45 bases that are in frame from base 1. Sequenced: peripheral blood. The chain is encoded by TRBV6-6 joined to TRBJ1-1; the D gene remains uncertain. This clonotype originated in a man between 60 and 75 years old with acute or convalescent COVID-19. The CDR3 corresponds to CASSYSGRKNTEAFF. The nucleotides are TGTGCCAGCAGTTACTCGGGGAGGAAGAACACTGAAGCTTTCTTT.